One and the same sample provided the 14 T cell receptor beta chains below, sequenced in a study of cytomegalovirus exposure and HLA in healthy donors. Only in-frame clones appear in the TCRdb table, and some are missing; sequencing was by immunoSEQ multiplex PCR. The table records approximately 180,000 clones, about 89% of them present only once. The sequencing sample was made of PBMCs. These receptors originate from a man younger than 35 in good health and CMV-seropositive.

The CDR3 here is CSVEGAGGTETQYF. Written as DNA, the CDR3 is TGCAGCGTTGAGGGAGCGGGAGGCACAGAGACCCAGTACTTC. The chain links TRBV29-1 to TRBJ2-5; 9 bases match TRBD2. Per germline, CDR1 SQVTM and CDR2 ANQGSEA. The trim removed 3 bases at V and 4 bases at J, leaving 6 bases unmatched. The CDR3 runs to 14 residues.

CDR3 nucleotides: TGTGCCAGCAGCCCCCCTCTAGCGGGGGGCACAGATACGCAGTATTTT. Its translation: CASSPPLAGGTDTQYF. The chain combines TRBV7-8 with TRBJ2-3; 10 bases fit TRBD2. Germline-derived CDR1 and CDR2 are SGHVS and FQNEAQ. J lost 1 base, V lost 5 bases, and 6 bases had no gene match. The CDR3 is made up of 16 amino acids.

This clone was seen only a few times. CDR3 nucleotides: TGTGCCAGTCGACAGGGGTATAGCAATCAGCCCCAGCATTTT. Protein product: CASRQGYSNQPQHF. The chain uses TRBV27 and TRBJ1-5; 8 nucleotides agree with TRBD1. In germline, CDR1 is MNHEY, CDR2 SMNVEV (reference sequence). V was pared by 9 bases and J by 0 bases, with 4 bases of the junction left unmatched. The CDR3 has 14 residues.

V is TRBV19 and J is TRBJ2-7; TRBD1 matches 9 bases. The length of the CDR3 is 17 residues. V lost 4 bases, J lost 3 bases, and 13 bases stayed unmatched. CDR1 is LNHDA and CDR2 is SQIVND in the germline V gene (reference sequence). CDR3 in DNA: TGTGCCAGTAGTACCACTTTCCCAGGGACAGGGCTCTACGAGCAGTACTTC. Its translation: CASSTTFPGTGLYEQYF.

This chain joins TRBV30 and TRBJ2-1; TRBD2 aligns across 11 bases. The CDR3 has 15 amino acids. CDR1 is GTSNPN and CDR2 is SVGIG in the germline V gene (reference sequence). The V and J ends lost 3 bases and 10 bases, in that order; junction bases with no gene match: 11. The CDR3 DNA reads TGTGCCTGGAGCCCACTAGCGGGGGCCTGGGGGGAGCAGTTCTTC. This encodes CAWSPLAGAWGEQFF.

V gene TRBV2 combines with J gene TRBJ1-5, with a tentative D call TRBD1 (6 bases). Germline V gives CDR1 SNHLY, CDR2 FYNNEI. This CDR3 contains 17 residues. V lost 5 bases and J 0 bases, leaving 17 bases between the germline ends. CDR3 in DNA: TGTGCCAGCAGTCCAAGGACAGCTAGTCCTAGCAATCAGCCCCAGCATTTT. Protein product: CASSPRTASPSNQPQHF. Drawing the rest from reference TRBV2 and TRBJ1-5, the complete variable domain is EPEVTQTPSHQVTQMGQEVILRCVPISNHLYFYWYRQILGQKVEFLVSFYNNEISEKSEIFDDQFSVERPDGSNFTLKIRSTKLEDSAMYFCASSPRTASPSNQPQHFGDGTRLSIL.

The rearrangement links TRBV5-1 to TRBJ2-3; 8 bases agree with TRBD2. The germline gives CDR1 SGHRS, CDR2 YFSETQ. The length of the CDR3 is 16 residues. The ends lost 5 bases at V and 1 base at J; junction bases unmatched: 9. The CDR3 region has the DNA TGCGCCAGCAGAACCGGGACTAGGACGGGCACAGATACGCAGTATTTT. Translated: CASRTGTRTGTDTQYF.

The chain combines TRBV21-1 with TRBJ2-7; whether TRBD1, the table's D call, matches the DNA was not checked. TRBV21-1 is a pseudogene segment. This CDR3 is 14 amino acids long. The CDR3 sequence is CASSGPTGTYEQYF. The CDR3 region has the DNA TGTGCCAGCAGCGGGCCGACAGGGACCTACGAGCAGTACTTC.

This clone has just one count. This chain uses TRBV18 with TRBJ1-1; D remains ambiguous. V gave up 5 bases and J gave up 1 base, with 23 bases separating them. The length of the CDR3 is 18 residues. Germline loops: CDR1 KGHSH, CDR2 LQKENI. The CDR3, as DNA: TGTGCCAGCTCAGCGTTGGGATGGACTGCCTCTACGAACACTGAAGCTTTCTTT. Translated: CASSALGWTASTNTEAFF.

The chain joins TRBV28 to TRBJ2-5; 9 bases agree with TRBD2. Germline CDR1 reads MDHEN; CDR2 reads SYDVKM. The CDR3 loop spans 15 amino acids. The V gene end was trimmed by 2 bases and the J gene end by 5 bases; junction bases not matched to a gene: 6. The CDR3 DNA reads as TGTGCCAGCAGTTTACGACTAGCGGCTCTTGAGACCCAGTACTTC. Residues: CASSLRLAALETQYF.

The CDR3 reads CASSRTGRGTHEQYF. DNA of the CDR3: TGTGCCAGCAGCCGAACCGGGAGGGGGACCCACGAGCAGTACTTC. The chain joins TRBV9 to TRBJ2-7; 8 positions match TRBD2. With V trimmed by 4 bases and J by 5 bases, 11 bases remained unmatched. Germline CDR1 SGDLS, CDR2 YYNGEE. The CDR3 covers 15 residues. Looking up the rest from reference TRBV9 and TRBJ2-7 gives the full variable domain: DSGVTQTPKHLITATGQRVTLRCSPRSGDLSVYWYQQSLDQGLQFLIQYYNGEERAKGNILERFSAQQFPDLHSELNLSSLELGDSALYFCASSRTGRGTHEQYFGPGTRLTVT.

This chain links TRBV5-6 with TRBJ1-1; 8 positions agree with TRBD1. CDR3 size: 14 residues. J gave up 4 bases and V 4 bases, and 6 bases lay outside the gene matches. Germline V lookup: CDR1 SGHDT, CDR2 YYEEEE. The CDR3 loop reads CASSLNRGATEAFF. CDR3 nucleotide sequence: TGTGCCAGCAGCCTCAACAGGGGGGCCACTGAAGCTTTCTTT.

V and J are TRBV27 and TRBJ2-2; the match to TRBD2 covers 9 bases. The germline gives CDR1 MNHEY, CDR2 SMNVEV (reference sequence). The V and J ends lost 6 bases and 10 bases, in that order; junction bases with no gene match: 6. This CDR3 has 13 amino acids. The CDR3 bases are TGTGCCAGCAGGGCTAGCGGGATGGTGGAGCTGTTTTTT. The encoded protein is CASRASGMVELFF.

This sequence joins TRBV7-2 and TRBJ2-2; TRBD2 agrees at 14 bases. CDR1 and CDR2 from the germline V gene are SGHTA and FQGNSA. Trimming took 4 bases from V and 5 from J; bases not matched to a gene: 9. This CDR3 has 18 amino acids. The CDR3 DNA reads TGTGCCAGCAGCTGGTTGGGGACTAGCGGGAGTAAGACCGGGGAGCTGTTTTTT. It translates to CASSWLGTSGSKTGELFF.